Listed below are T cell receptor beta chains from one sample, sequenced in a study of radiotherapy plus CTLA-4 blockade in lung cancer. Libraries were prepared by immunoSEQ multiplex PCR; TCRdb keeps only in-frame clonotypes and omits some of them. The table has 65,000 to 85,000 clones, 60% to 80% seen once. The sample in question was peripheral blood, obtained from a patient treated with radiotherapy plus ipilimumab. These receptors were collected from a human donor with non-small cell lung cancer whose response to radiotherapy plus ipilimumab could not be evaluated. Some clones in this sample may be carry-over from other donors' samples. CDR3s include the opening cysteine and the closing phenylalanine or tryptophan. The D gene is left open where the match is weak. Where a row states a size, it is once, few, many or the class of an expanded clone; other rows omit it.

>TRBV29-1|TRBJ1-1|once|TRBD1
CSGHPGQERAEAFF
TGCAGTGGACACCCGGGACAGGAAAGAGCTGAAGCTTTCTTT
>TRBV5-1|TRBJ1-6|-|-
CASSVEGRESPLHF
TGCGCCAGCAGCGTGGAGGGGCGCGAATCACCCCTCCACTTT
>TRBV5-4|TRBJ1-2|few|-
CASSSPDRSYGYTF
TGTGCCAGCAGCTCTCCGGACAGAAGCTATGGCTACACCTTC
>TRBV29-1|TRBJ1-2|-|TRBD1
CSVGPGGLWDRDYGYTF
TGCAGCGTTGGCCCCGGCGGGCTTTGGGACAGGGACTATGGCTACACCTTC
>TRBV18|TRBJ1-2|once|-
CASSPTGTNYGYTF
TGTGCCAGCTCACCGACGGGAACCAACTATGGCTACACCTTC
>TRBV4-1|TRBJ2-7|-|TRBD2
CASSQGGTSGYEQYF
TGCGCCAGCAGCCAAGGAGGGACTAGCGGCTACGAGCAGTACTTC
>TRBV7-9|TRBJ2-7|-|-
CASSPRARSSYEQYF
TGTGCCAGCAGCCCCCGCGCCCGAAGCTCCTACGAGCAGTACTTC
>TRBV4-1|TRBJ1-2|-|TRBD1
CASSQLTGGSGYTF
TGCGCCAGCAGCCAACTTACAGGGGGCTCTGGCTACACCTTC
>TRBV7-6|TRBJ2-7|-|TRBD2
CASSLGVGGGLAGEQYF
TGTGCCAGCAGCTTAGGCGTGGGGGGGGGACTAGCAGGCGAGCAGTACTTC
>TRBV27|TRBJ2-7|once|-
CASRYTGDIYEQYF
TGTGCCAGCAGATACACAGGAGACATCTACGAGCAGTACTTC
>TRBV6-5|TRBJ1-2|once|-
CASSYSIAGAGYTF
TGTGCCAGCAGTTACTCGATAGCTGGAGCTGGCTACACCTTC
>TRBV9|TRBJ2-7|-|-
CASSASGTLGDEQYF
TGTGCCAGCAGCGCCTCCGGGACTTTGGGGGACGAGCAGTACTTC
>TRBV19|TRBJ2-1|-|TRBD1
CASSGQGISSYNEQFF
TGTGCCAGTAGTGGACAGGGCATAAGCTCCTACAATGAGCAGTTCTTC
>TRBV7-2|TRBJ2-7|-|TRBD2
CASSATRGGPSYEQYF
TGTGCCAGCAGCGCCACCCGCGGGGGGCCTTCCTACGAGCAGTACTTC
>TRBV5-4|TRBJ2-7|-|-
CASSLDGYEQYF
TGTGCCAGCAGCTTGGACGGCTACGAGCAGTACTTC
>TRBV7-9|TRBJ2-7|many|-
CASSSDAQTGEQYF
TGTGCCAGCAGTTCCGATGCTCAAACGGGGGAGCAGTACTTC
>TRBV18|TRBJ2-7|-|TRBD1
CASSSGQGTYEQYF
TGTGCCAGCTCATCCGGACAGGGAACTTACGAGCAGTACTTC
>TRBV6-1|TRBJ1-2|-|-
CASSEEDTPYGYTF
TGTGCCAGCAGTGAAGAGGACACACCCTATGGCTACACCTTC
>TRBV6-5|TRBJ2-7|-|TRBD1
CASRPRDRGTYEQYF
TGTGCCAGCAGGCCCCGGGACAGGGGTACCTACGAGCAGTACTTC
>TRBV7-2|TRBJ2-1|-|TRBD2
CASSLRSGGYNEQFF
TGTGCCAGCAGCTTAAGAAGCGGGGGTTACAATGAGCAGTTCTTC
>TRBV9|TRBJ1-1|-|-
CASSVLDYTEAFF
TGTGCCAGCAGCGTACTCGACTACACTGAAGCTTTCTTT
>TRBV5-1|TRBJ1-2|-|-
CASSGEGRYGYTF
TGCGCCAGCAGCGGCGAGGGGAGGTATGGCTACACCTTC
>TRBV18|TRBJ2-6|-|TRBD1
CASSPTGSSGANVLTF
TGTGCCAGCTCACCGACAGGGAGCTCTGGGGCCAACGTCCTGACTTTC